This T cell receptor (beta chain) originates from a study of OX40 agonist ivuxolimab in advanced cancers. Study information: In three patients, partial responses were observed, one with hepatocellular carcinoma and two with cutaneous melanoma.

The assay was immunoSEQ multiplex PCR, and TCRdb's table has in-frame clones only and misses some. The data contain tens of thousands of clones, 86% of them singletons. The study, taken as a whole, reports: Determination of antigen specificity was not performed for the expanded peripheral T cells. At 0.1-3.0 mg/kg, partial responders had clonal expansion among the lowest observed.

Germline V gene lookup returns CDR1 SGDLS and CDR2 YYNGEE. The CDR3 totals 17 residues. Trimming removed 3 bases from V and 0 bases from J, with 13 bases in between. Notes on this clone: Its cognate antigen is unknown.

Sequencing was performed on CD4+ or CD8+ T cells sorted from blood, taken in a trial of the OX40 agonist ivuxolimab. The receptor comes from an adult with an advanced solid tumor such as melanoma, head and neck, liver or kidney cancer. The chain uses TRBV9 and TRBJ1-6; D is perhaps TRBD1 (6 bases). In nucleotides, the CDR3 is TGTGCCAGCAGCGACCGACAGGATAGCTCCTATAATTCACCCCTCCACTTT. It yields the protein CASSDRQDSSYNSPLHF.